This is a list of T cell receptor beta chains from one sample in a study of blood T cell repertoires in COVID-19. Only in-frame clones appear in the TCRdb table, and some are missing; sequencing was by immunoSEQ multiplex PCR. The sample contains around 480,000 clones, around 90% of which appear only once. What was sequenced was PBMCs or T cells enriched from blood (not recorded which). These receptors originate from a woman under 30 who had recovered from COVID-19. Each CDR3 is given with its conserved first and last residue. A D gene is named only where the DNA matches it firmly. Expanded clones get a size class; other rows say once, few or many, or leave the size out.

TRBJ2-1	.	TRBV5-1	TRBD2	CARSPGGGGPAEQFF	TGCGCCCGCAGCCCGGGCGGGGGGGGGCCGGCTGAGCAGTTCTTC
TRBJ1-5	.	TRBV9	TRBD1	CASSRWDRALEPQHF	TGTGCCAGCAGCCGATGGGACAGGGCGTTGGAGCCCCAGCATTTT
TRBJ2-3	.	TRBV28	TRBD2	CASRTSGGKQTDTQYF	TGTGCCAGCAGGACTAGCGGGGGGAAACAGACAGATACGCAGTATTTT
TRBJ1-5	.	TRBV5-1	.	CASSLEGGNQPQHF	TGCGCCAGCAGCTTGGAAGGGGGCAATCAGCCCCAGCATTTT
TRBJ1-1	.	TRBV4-1	.	CASSPTWGQWGTEAFF	TGCGCCAGCAGCCCGACGTGGGGGCAGTGGGGGACTGAAGCTTTCTTT
TRBJ1-1	once	TRBV27	TRBD1	CASSPGAGTGDTEAFF	TGTGCCAGCAGCCCCGGGGCCGGGACAGGTGACACTGAAGCTTTCTTT
TRBJ1-6	.	TRBV28	TRBD1	CASSVGDRDNSPLHF	TGTGCCAGCAGCGTTGGGGACAGGGACAATTCACCCCTCCACTTT
TRBJ1-2	.	TRBV11-2	.	CASSKSVGGDGYTF	TGTGCCAGCAGCAAATCGGTAGGAGGCGATGGCTACACCTTC
TRBJ2-2	.	TRBV29-1	.	CSVEMTDKGTGELFF	TGCAGCGTTGAAATGACAGATAAAGGAACCGGGGAGCTGTTTTTT
TRBJ2-5	.	TRBV6-1	.	CASSESPPTQYF	TGTGCCAGCAGTGAAAGCCCGCCGACCCAGTACTTC
TRBJ2-5	.	TRBV28	.	CASSFSQLRETQYF	TGTGCCAGCAGTTTTTCCCAGCTGAGGGAGACCCAGTACTTC
TRBJ1-1	.	TRBV28	.	CASSPTGTPTEAFF	TGTGCCAGCAGTCCCACCGGGACACCCACTGAAGCTTTCTTT
TRBJ1-3	.	TRBV13	.	CASSFITEGDTIYF	TGTGCCAGCAGCTTTATCACAGAAGGGGACACCATATATTTT
TRBJ1-3	.	TRBV3-1/TRBV3-2	TRBD1	CASSPDRGYGGNTIYF	TGTGCCAGCAGCCCGGACAGGGGATATGGGGGAAACACCATATATTTT
TRBJ2-2	.	TRBV19	.	CASSIVRQGSPGELFF	TGTGCCAGTAGTATAGTACGGCAGGGGTCGCCCGGGGAGCTGTTTTTT
TRBJ2-5	.	TRBV11-2	TRBD1	CASSPRTGNKETQYF	TGTGCCAGCAGCCCCCGGACAGGGAATAAGGAGACCCAGTACTTC
TRBJ2-2	.	TRBV13	.	CATLEGPNRESTGELFF	TGTGCCACCCTAGAAGGGCCGAACCGGGAGAGCACCGGGGAGCTGTTTTTT
TRBJ2-7	.	TRBV5-1	.	CASKMGGGDSYEQYF	TGCGCCAGCAAGATGGGAGGCGGGGACTCCTACGAGCAGTACTTC
TRBJ1-1	.	TRBV2	.	CASSGREPNEAFF	TGTGCCAGCAGTGGCCGGGAACCTAATGAAGCTTTCTTT
TRBJ2-1	.	TRBV4-1	.	CASSQVTSPHEQFF	TGCGCCAGCAGCCAAGTGACTAGTCCCCATGAGCAGTTCTTC
TRBJ2-3	.	TRBV12-3/TRBV12-4	.	CASSLNFGDTQYF	TGTGCCAGCAGTTTAAACTTCGGGGATACGCAGTATTTT
TRBJ2-5	.	TRBV28	TRBD2	CASSLAGGDNGETQYF	TGTGCCAGCAGTTTAGCGGGGGGAGACAATGGAGAGACCCAGTACTTC
TRBJ1-2	.	TRBV30	.	CAWSGLSGLFSDGYTF	TGTGCCTGGAGTGGACTTTCGGGACTGTTTTCGGATGGCTACACCTTC
TRBJ1-1	.	TRBV6-5	TRBD1	CASSYSTGLDTEAFF	TGTGCCAGCAGTTACTCGACAGGGTTGGACACTGAAGCTTTCTTT
TRBJ1-1	.	TRBV7-3	TRBD1	CASSPRGFGTEAFF	TGTGCCAGCAGCCCCAGGGGGTTTGGCACTGAAGCTTTCTTT
TRBJ1-5	once	TRBV6-1	TRBD1	CASSDPGQGAGQPQHF	TGTGCCAGCAGTGACCCGGGACAGGGGGCCGGGCAGCCCCAGCATTTT
TRBJ1-1	.	TRBV4-1	.	CASSQDRNTEAFF	TGCGCCAGCAGCCAAGACAGGAACACTGAAGCTTTCTTT
TRBJ2-3	.	TRBV27	.	CASTHPSAGVITDTQYF	TGTGCCAGCACCCACCCCTCAGCGGGCGTAATCACAGATACGCAGTATTTT
TRBJ1-5	.	TRBV6-5	TRBD1	CASKSLTGGGQPQHF	TGTGCCAGCAAATCCCTAACAGGGGGCGGCCAGCCCCAGCATTTT
TRBJ1-1	.	TRBV18	TRBD1	CASSGTGGYDMNTEAFF	TGTGCCAGCTCGGGGACAGGAGGGTACGATATGAACACTGAAGCTTTCTTT
TRBJ2-1	.	TRBV18	TRBD2	CANKMAGAYNEQFF	TGTGCCAACAAAATGGCGGGGGCCTACAATGAGCAGTTCTTC
TRBJ1-2	.	TRBV11-2	TRBD1	CASSLEGQGVNYGYTF	TGTGCCAGCAGCTTAGAGGGCCAGGGGGTTAACTATGGCTACACCTTC
TRBJ2-3	.	TRBV5-4	.	CASSSYASSTDTQYF	TGTGCCAGCAGCTCCTATGCGTCTAGCACAGATACGCAGTATTTT
TRBJ1-1	once	TRBV7-2	.	CASSLSYGEAFF	TGTGCCAGCAGCCTAAGCTACGGTGAAGCTTTCTTT
TRBJ1-2	once	TRBV7-9	TRBD1	CASSYVLQGAGYTF	TGTGCCAGCAGCTACGTACTACAGGGGGCTGGCTACACCTTC
TRBJ1-5	once	TRBV5-6	.	CASSLRGNGQPQHF	TGTGCCAGCAGCCTCCGGGGGAATGGACAGCCCCAGCATTTT
TRBJ1-1	.	TRBV10-1	TRBD1	CASSESRGITEAFF	TGCGCCAGCAGTGAGTCCAGGGGGATCACTGAAGCTTTCTTT